This T cell receptor beta chain was retrieved from a study of T cells in tuberculosis. The junction had 8 bases not matched to a gene; V was cut back by 4 bases and J by 5 bases. The CDR3 extends over 15 amino acids. Germline CDR1 reads SGHRS; CDR2 reads YFSETQ. The method was immunoSEQ multiplex PCR; TCRdb's version includes in-frame clones alone and lacks a portion of them. The data show about 30,000 clones, roughly 94% seen once. The source of this sequence is a donor between 10 and 35 years old with latent tuberculosis or without tuberculosis infection. The chain is built from TRBV5-1 and TRBJ2-1, with 8 bases fitting TRBD1. Sequenced input: PBMCs. The CDR3 DNA sequence: TGCGCCAGCAGCGCCTGGACAGGGACCAACAATGAGCAGTTCTTC. Encoded protein: CASSAWTGTNNEQFF.